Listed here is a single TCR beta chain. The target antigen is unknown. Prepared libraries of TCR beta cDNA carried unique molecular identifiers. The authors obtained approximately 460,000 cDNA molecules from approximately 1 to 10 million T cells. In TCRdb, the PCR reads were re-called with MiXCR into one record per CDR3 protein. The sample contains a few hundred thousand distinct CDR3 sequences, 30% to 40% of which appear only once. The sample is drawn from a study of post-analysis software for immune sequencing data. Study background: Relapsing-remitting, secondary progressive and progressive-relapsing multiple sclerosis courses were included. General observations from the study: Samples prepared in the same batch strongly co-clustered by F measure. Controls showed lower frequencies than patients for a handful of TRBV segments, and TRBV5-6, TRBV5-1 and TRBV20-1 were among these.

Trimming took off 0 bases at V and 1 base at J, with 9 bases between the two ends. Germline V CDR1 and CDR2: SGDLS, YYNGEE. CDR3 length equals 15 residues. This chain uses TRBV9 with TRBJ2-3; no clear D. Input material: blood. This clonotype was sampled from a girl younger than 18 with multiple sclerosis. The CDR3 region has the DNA TGTGCCAGCAGCGTAGGGGGTGTCGGCACAGATACGCAGTATTTT. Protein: CASSVGGVGTDTQYF.